Only one count was recorded for the clone carrying this T cell receptor (beta chain). Its antigen is not identified. Repertoires were generated with immunoSEQ multiplex PCR, while TCRdb's copy carries only in-frame clones and drops some. The table records about 1.1 million clones, approximately 80% of them present only once. The data were taken from a study of shared clonotypes between healthy human individuals. Study information: CD4 naive and CD4 memory each took three plates per donor, while CD8 naive took two and CD8 memory one.

Study outcomes and limitations: Among a handful of donors, approximately 5% of naive CD4 clonotypes were found in common. Despite large depth, rarefaction showed incomplete sorted-subset sequencing.

Germline loops: CDR1 SEHNR, CDR2 FQNEAQ (reference sequence). This CDR3 has 13 residues. The ends were cut back, 2 bases at V and 9 bases at J, with 11 bases in the middle. Specimen: memory CD4+ T cells from PBMCs. The sample's subset: CD45RA-negative fraction. The chain uses TRBV7-9 and TRBJ2-1, with a weak D call TRBD1 (6 bases). The receptor comes from a man between 18 and 35 years old in good health. Some clones in this sample may be carry-over from other donors' samples. As DNA, the CDR3 is TGTGCCAGCAGCTTACCGGGGACACCTGAGCAGTTCTTC. Its translation is CASSLPGTPEQFF.